Included here is one TCR beta chain sequence, with context. What it binds is not known. These data come from a study of blood T cells in healthy people across ages. Study observations and caveats: Per million T cells, TCR beta diversity dropped about linearly as age rose. There were more naive CD4+ cells and higher diversity in long-lived donors than in aged donors. Using unsorted PBMCs precluded a conclusive naive versus antigen-experienced comparison.

Through a sample-barcoded 5' primer and a J-beta primer mix, a second PCR was run for roughly 6 to 11 cycles. MiXCR was run by TCRdb on the 5' RACE reads, yielding one entry per CDR3 protein. The table shows over 950,000 distinct CDR3 sequences, with about two fifths occurring only once. The sequencing sample was made of blood. The clonotype originates from a man between 18 and 29 years old in good health.

CDR3 residues: CATSRNTHWAGAVNTEAFF. In nucleotides, the CDR3 is TGTGCCACCAGCAGAAATACCCATTGGGCTGGGGCAGTGAACACTGAAGCTTTCTTT. The rearrangement joins TRBV15 to TRBJ1-1, with D tentatively TRBD1 (5 bases). The germline CDR1 and CDR2 sequences are LNHNV and YYDKDF (reference sequence). The CDR3 extends over 19 amino acids. Trimming cost V 2 bases and J 0 bases, with 22 bases left between them.